Listed below are T cell receptor beta chains from one sample, sequenced in a study of early T cells in non-severe SARS-CoV-2 infection. TCRdb redid the calling of the 5' RACE reads with MiXCR, one entry per CDR3 protein. The profile shows under 70,000 distinct CDR3 sequences, approximately 10% of them singletons. The sequenced material came from whole blood. All receptors come from an adult who was a healthcare worker with PCR-confirmed SARS-CoV-2 infection or an uninfected control (not recorded which). CDR3s include the opening cysteine and the closing phenylalanine or tryptophan. D genes are given only for firm matches. Clone size, where shown, is once, few, many, or a class for clones that have expanded.

many,TRBJ1-3,TRBV24-1,.,TGTGCCACCAGTGATTTAACAGGCCACTCTGGAAACACCATATATTTT,CATSDLTGHSGNTIYF
few,TRBJ2-1,TRBV12-5,TRBD1,TGTGCTAGTGGCCTGACAGGGGGCGGTTTGAATGAGCAGTTCTTC,CASGLTGGGLNEQFF
many,TRBJ2-5,TRBV5-1,.,TGCGCCAGCAGCTTGGCCGGGCGGGAAGAGACCCAGTACTTC,CASSLAGREETQYF
.,TRBJ1-2,TRBV6-5,.,TGTGCCAGCGGAAATGGGGCAGGGGAAGGCTACACCTTC,CASGNGAGEGYTF
.,TRBJ2-5,TRBV7-9,.,TGTGCCAGCAGCATTGGGGGGGCCACTCAAGAGACCCAGTACTTC,CASSIGGATQETQYF
many,TRBJ1-1,TRBV3-1,.,TGTGCCAGCAGCCGAGGTACTGAAGTTTTCTTT,CASSRGTEVFF
many,TRBJ2-1,TRBV11-2,TRBD2,TGTGCCAGCAGCTTAGCGGGAGGGGACAATGAGCAGTTCTTC,CASSLAGGDNEQFF
many,TRBJ2-2,TRBV5-1,.,TGCGCCAGCAGCCCACGACAGTCCACCGGGGAGCTGTTTTTT,CASSPRQSTGELFF
many,TRBJ1-6,TRBV5-4,TRBD1,TGTGCCAGCAGCTTGCGACAGGGAGCCAATTCACCCCTCCACTTT,CASSLRQGANSPLHF
many,TRBJ1-2,TRBV27,.,TGTGCCAGCAGTTCGACAGGAAAAGCTAACTATGGCTACACCTTC,CASSSTGKANYGYTF
few,TRBJ2-3,TRBV4-2,TRBD2,TGTGCCAGCAGCCGCTCGCGGGGGGCAGATACGCAGTATTTT,CASSRSRGADTQYF
many,TRBJ2-3,TRBV4-1,.,TGCGCCAGCAGCCGCGCCTTATTAGATACGCAGTATTTT,CASSRALLDTQYF
.,TRBJ2-1,TRBV27,TRBD2,TGTGCCAGCAGTACCAGACTAGCGGGAGATAGGCTAGACGAGCAGTTCTTC,CASSTRLAGDRLDEQFF
many,TRBJ1-4,TRBV11-2,.,TGTGCCAGCAGCTCTCCAGGGAATGAAAAACTGTTTTTT,CASSSPGNEKLFF
many,TRBJ2-2,TRBV7-9,.,TGTGCCAGCAGCTTCGTAGCGGCCGGGGAGCTGTTTTTT,CASSFVAAGELFF
few,TRBJ1-5,TRBV4-2,TRBD1,TGTGCCAGCAGCCGGTACCGGGACAGGGGACAGCCCCAGCATTTT,CASSRYRDRGQPQHF
many,TRBJ2-1,TRBV6-5,TRBD1,TGTGCCAGCAGTTACGACAGGGGGCGGCGGAATGAGCAGTTCTTC,CASSYDRGRRNEQFF
once,TRBJ2-3,TRBV7-2,TRBD2,TGTGCCGGCAGCCAGGGCCCCTCAGCGGGGGGGACCCATACGCAGTATTTT,CAGSQGPSAGGTHTQYF
many,TRBJ1-3,TRBV10-3,.,TGTGCCATCAGTGCCCAGATCTCTGGAAACACCATATATTTT,CAISAQISGNTIYF
.,TRBJ1-2,TRBV6-1,.,TGTGCCAGCGAAAAGGAACTTTCTAACTATGGCTACACCTTC,CASEKELSNYGYTF
many,TRBJ1-1,TRBV2,.,TGTGCCAGCAGTAGTGACACGAACACTGAAGCTTTCTTT,CASSSDTNTEAFF
.,TRBJ1-2,TRBV4-1,.,TGCGCCAGCAGCCAAGAAAAATCGGGTGCCTATGGCTACACCTTC,CASSQEKSGAYGYTF
many,TRBJ2-7,TRBV9,.,TGTGCCAGCAGCGTAGGGGTAGCGAGCGAGCAGTACTTC,CASSVGVASEQYF
many,TRBJ1-4,TRBV6-5,.,TGTGCCAGCAGTTACCGGACCTTTGCCGCTAATGAAAAACTGTTTTTT,CASSYRTFAANEKLFF
.,TRBJ2-2,TRBV29-1,TRBD1,TGCAGCGCCCAGGGGGCGCCTGACACCGGGGAGCTGTTTTTT,CSAQGAPDTGELFF
.,TRBJ2-5,TRBV19,.,TGTGCCAGTAGTAATAGTAAAGAGACCCAGTACTTC,CASSNSKETQYF
many,TRBJ1-6,TRBV7-9,.,TGTGCCAGCAGCTTAAGTGGGTCTCAGGGTACGGATTCACCCCTCCACTTT,CASSLSGSQGTDSPLHF
.,TRBJ2-3,TRBV12-3/TRBV12-4,.,TGTGCCAGCAGTTTACCGGACCCCACAGATACGCAGTATTTT,CASSLPDPTDTQYF
once,TRBJ1-2,TRBV29-1,.,TGCAGCGTTTGGGGTGGCGGGGGGACCAAAAACTATGGCTACACCTTC,CSVWGGGGTKNYGYTF
.,TRBJ1-2,TRBV5-6,TRBD1,TGTGCCAGCAGCTTGGAGGGACAGGCGATCTATGGCTACACCTTC,CASSLEGQAIYGYTF
many,TRBJ1-5,TRBV5-4,.,TGTGCCAGCAGCTTGGACTGGACGAATCAGCCCCAGCATTTT,CASSLDWTNQPQHF
.,TRBJ2-2,TRBV12-3/TRBV12-4,.,TGTGCCAGCCGGGAGAGGACCGGGGAGCTGTTTTTT,CASRERTGELFF